A selection of T cell receptor beta chains follows, all from one sample in a study of cytomegalovirus exposure and HLA in healthy donors. TCRdb's copy holds only in-frame clones and misses some; the assay was immunoSEQ multiplex PCR. The data show under 200,000 clones, 70% to 80% seen once. The sequenced sample consisted of PBMCs. The origin of the receptors is a woman in her forties or fifties in good health and CMV-seronegative. Both conserved end residues are part of each CDR3. D genes are given only for firm matches. The listing skips clone size in some rows; elsewhere it reads once, few, many or a size class.

J: TRBJ2-1; size: -; D: TRBD2; V: TRBV7-2; DNA: TGTGCCAGCAGCTCGGGACTAGCGGGAGTCTACAATGAGCAGTTCTTC; CDR3: CASSSGLAGVYNEQFF
J: TRBJ2-1; size: -; D: -; V: TRBV6-4; DNA: TGTGCCAGCAGTGAACGGGGTGGTGAGCAGTTCTTC; CDR3: CASSERGGEQFF
J: TRBJ1-5; size: -; D: -; V: TRBV6-1; DNA: TGTGCCAGCAGTGAGAGGCCCCTGTTGGGTCAGCCCCAGCATTTT; CDR3: CASSERPLLGQPQHF
J: TRBJ2-7; size: -; D: TRBD1; V: TRBV28; DNA: TGTGCCAGCAGGGACAGGGGATTCTACGAGCAGTACTTC; CDR3: CASRDRGFYEQYF
J: TRBJ1-1; size: -; D: -; V: TRBV2; DNA: TGTGCCAGCAGTACGTCCCGAGACACTGAAGCTTTCTTT; CDR3: CASSTSRDTEAFF
J: TRBJ2-7; size: -; D: TRBD1; V: TRBV6-4; DNA: TGTGCCAGCAGTACTCCCCTGACAGGGGGCAGCGAGCAGTACTTC; CDR3: CASSTPLTGGSEQYF
J: TRBJ2-5; size: -; D: -; V: TRBV5-1; DNA: TGCGCCAGCAGCATCGGACAGCGTAATCTTCAAGAGACCCAGTACTTC; CDR3: CASSIGQRNLQETQYF
J: TRBJ1-5; size: few; D: -; V: TRBV11-2; DNA: TGTGCCAGCAGCCCGATCGCGGGATCCCGGCCCCAGCATTTT; CDR3: CASSPIAGSRPQHF
J: TRBJ2-3; size: few; D: -; V: TRBV9; DNA: TGTGCCAGCAGCGTAGATCAGGGTAGGACAGATACGCAGTATTTT; CDR3: CASSVDQGRTDTQYF
J: TRBJ1-4; size: -; D: -; V: TRBV6-1; DNA: TGTGCCAGCAGTGATCGGGGGGCTGGTGAAAAACTGTTTTTT; CDR3: CASSDRGAGEKLFF
J: TRBJ2-6; size: once; D: TRBD1; V: TRBV28; DNA: TGTGCCAGCATTCTAAGGGACAGGGGGACCAACGTCCTGACTTTC; CDR3: CASILRDRGTNVLTF
J: TRBJ1-1; size: -; D: -; V: TRBV6-5; DNA: TGTGCCAGCACCACGGGGGGGTACACTGAAGCTTTCTTT; CDR3: CASTTGGYTEAFF
J: TRBJ2-7; size: -; D: TRBD1; V: TRBV11-3; DNA: TGTGCCAGCACCCTGGAAGACAGGGCGGACGAGCAGTACTTC; CDR3: CASTLEDRADEQYF
J: TRBJ1-5; size: -; D: -; V: TRBV19; DNA: TGTGCCAGTGCACACTGGTTGGGGGCGGGCAATCAGCCCCAGCATTTT; CDR3: CASAHWLGAGNQPQHF
J: TRBJ1-2; size: -; D: -; V: TRBV7-2; DNA: TGTGCCAGCAGCGGGCAGAGAACTAACTATGGCTACACCTTC; CDR3: CASSGQRTNYGYTF
J: TRBJ2-7; size: -; D: TRBD1; V: TRBV7-8; DNA: TGTGCCAGCAGCTTAGGGCAGGGGGCTATCTACGAGCAGTACTTC; CDR3: CASSLGQGAIYEQYF
J: TRBJ2-3; size: once; D: TRBD2; V: TRBV6-5; DNA: TGTGCCAGCCCCCCTCGGGAGGGCATCGTAGATACGCAGTATTTT; CDR3: CASPPREGIVDTQYF
J: TRBJ1-2; size: -; D: TRBD1; V: TRBV28; DNA: TGTGCCAGCAGTTCCCGGGACAGACCCAACTATGGCTACACCTTC; CDR3: CASSSRDRPNYGYTF
J: TRBJ1-2; size: -; D: -; V: TRBV13; DNA: TGTGCCAGCAGCTTCAACAGGGTCGACACCTTC; CDR3: CASSFNRVDTF
J: TRBJ2-7; size: -; D: TRBD1; V: TRBV29-1; DNA: TGCAGCGTTGTGTGGGACAGCCCCTACGAGCAGTACTTC; CDR3: CSVVWDSPYEQYF
J: TRBJ1-1; size: few; D: -; V: TRBV28; DNA: TGTGCCAGCAGTTTACCGGGGCAGGGGAGGGTGAACACTGAAGCTTTCTTT; CDR3: CASSLPGQGRVNTEAFF
J: TRBJ1-1; size: -; D: -; V: TRBV28; DNA: TGTGCCAGCAGGACAGGAGGAGACACTGAAGCTTTCTTT; CDR3: CASRTGGDTEAFF
J: TRBJ2-6; size: -; D: TRBD1; V: TRBV5-1; DNA: TGCGCCAGCAGGACAGGGGGGATCTCTGGGGCCAACGTCCTGACTTTC; CDR3: CASRTGGISGANVLTF
J: TRBJ2-1; size: once; D: -; V: TRBV5-1; DNA: TGCGCCAGCAGCTTGAACTCAGCGGGCTCCTACAATGAGCAGTTCTTC; CDR3: CASSLNSAGSYNEQFF
J: TRBJ2-7; size: -; D: TRBD1; V: TRBV28; DNA: TGTGCCAGCAGATCAGGACAGGGCTACTACGAGCAGTACTTC; CDR3: CASRSGQGYYEQYF
J: TRBJ2-7; size: -; D: -; V: TRBV14; DNA: TGTGCCAGCAGCCTGACAGGAACCTACGAGCAGTACTTC; CDR3: CASSLTGTYEQYF
J: TRBJ1-2; size: once; D: -; V: TRBV29-1; DNA: TGCAGCGTTGACACGGGGTTAGGCTATGGCTACACCTTC; CDR3: CSVDTGLGYGYTF
J: TRBJ2-7; size: -; D: TRBD1; V: TRBV15; DNA: TGTGCCACCAGCAGGGCCGGGACAGGGTCCTACGAGCAGTACTTC; CDR3: CATSRAGTGSYEQYF